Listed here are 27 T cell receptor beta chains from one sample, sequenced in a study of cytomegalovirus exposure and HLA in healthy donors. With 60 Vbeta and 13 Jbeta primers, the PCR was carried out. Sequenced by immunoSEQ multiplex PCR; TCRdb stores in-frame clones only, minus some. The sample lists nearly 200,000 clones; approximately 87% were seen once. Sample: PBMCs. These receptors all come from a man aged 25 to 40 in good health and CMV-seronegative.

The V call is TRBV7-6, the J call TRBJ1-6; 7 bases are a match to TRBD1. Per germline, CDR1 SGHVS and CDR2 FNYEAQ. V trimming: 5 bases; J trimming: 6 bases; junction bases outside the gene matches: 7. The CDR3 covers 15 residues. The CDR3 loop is CASSSRTGGNSPLHF. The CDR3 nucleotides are TGTGCCAGCAGCAGCAGGACAGGAGGTAATTCACCCCTCCACTTT.

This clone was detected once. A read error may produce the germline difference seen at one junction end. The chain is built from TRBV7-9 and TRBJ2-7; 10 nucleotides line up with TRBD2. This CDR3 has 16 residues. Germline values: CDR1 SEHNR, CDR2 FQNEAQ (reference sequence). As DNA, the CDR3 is TGTTCCAGCAGCTTAGCTTCGGCTAGCGGGAGCAACGAGCAGTACTTC. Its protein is CSSSLASASGSNEQYF. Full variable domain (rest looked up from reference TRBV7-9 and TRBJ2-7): DTGVSQNPRHKITKRGQNVTFRCDPISEHNRLYWYRQTLGQGPEFLTYFQNEAQLEKSRLLSDRFSAERPKGSFSTLEIQRTEQGDSAMYLCSSSLASASGSNEQYFGPGTRLTVT.

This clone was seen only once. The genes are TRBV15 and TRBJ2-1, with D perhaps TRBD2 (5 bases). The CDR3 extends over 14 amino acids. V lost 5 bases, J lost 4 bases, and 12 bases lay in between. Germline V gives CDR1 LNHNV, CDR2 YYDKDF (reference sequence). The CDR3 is CATSGSSEYNEQFF. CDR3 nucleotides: TGTGCCACCAGCGGGAGCTCCGAGTACAATGAGCAGTTCTTC.

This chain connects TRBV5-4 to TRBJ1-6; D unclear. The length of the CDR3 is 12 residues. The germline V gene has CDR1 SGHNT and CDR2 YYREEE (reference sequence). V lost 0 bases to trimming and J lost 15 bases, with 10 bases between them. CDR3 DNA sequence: TGTGCCAGCAGCTTGGAGCAGGAAAGCCTCCACTTT. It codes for CASSLEQESLHF.

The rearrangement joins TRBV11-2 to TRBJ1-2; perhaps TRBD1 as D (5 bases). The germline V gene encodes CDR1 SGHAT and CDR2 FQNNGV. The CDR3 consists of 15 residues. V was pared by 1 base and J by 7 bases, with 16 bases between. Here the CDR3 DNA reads TGTGCCAGCAGCTTAGTAGGGGTGTCGGCTGTTGGCTACACCTTC. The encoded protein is CASSLVGVSAVGYTF. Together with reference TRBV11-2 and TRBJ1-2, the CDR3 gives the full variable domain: EAGVAQSPRYKIIEKRQSVAFWCNPISGHATLYWYQQILGQGPKLLIQFQNNGVVDDSQLPKDRFSAERLKGVDSTLKIQPAKLEDSAVYLCASSLVGVSAVGYTFGSGTRLTVV.

The CDR3 region is CASRSSGGPSDTQYF. The CDR3 DNA follows: TGTGCCAGTAGATCCAGCGGGGGGCCTTCGGATACGCAGTATTTT. The rearrangement uses TRBV19 and TRBJ2-3; 9 bases agree with TRBD2. Trimming at V came to 6 bases and at J to 6 bases, leaving 10 bases not matched to a gene. Germline CDR1 LNHDA, CDR2 SQIVND (reference sequence). This CDR3 is 15 amino acids long.

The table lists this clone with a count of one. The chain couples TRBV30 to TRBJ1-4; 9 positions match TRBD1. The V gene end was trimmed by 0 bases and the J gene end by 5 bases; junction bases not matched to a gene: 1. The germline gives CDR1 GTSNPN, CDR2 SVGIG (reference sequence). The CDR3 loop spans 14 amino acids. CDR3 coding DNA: TGTGCCTGGAGTGTACAGGGGGCCAATGAAAAACTGTTTTTT. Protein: CAWSVQGANEKLFF. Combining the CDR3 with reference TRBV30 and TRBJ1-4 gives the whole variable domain SQTIHQWPATLVQPVGSPLSLECTVEGTSNPNLYWYRQAAGRGLQLLFYSVGIGQISSEVPQNLSASRPQDRQFILSSKKLLLSDSGFYLCAWSVQGANEKLFFGSGTQLSVL.

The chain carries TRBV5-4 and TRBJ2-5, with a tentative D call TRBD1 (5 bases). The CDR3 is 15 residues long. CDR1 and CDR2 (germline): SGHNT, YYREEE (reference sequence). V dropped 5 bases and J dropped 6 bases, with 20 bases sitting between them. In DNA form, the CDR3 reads TGTGCCAGCAGTTACCGGGCCGCAGGGATCAAGACCCAGTACTTC. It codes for CASSYRAAGIKTQYF.

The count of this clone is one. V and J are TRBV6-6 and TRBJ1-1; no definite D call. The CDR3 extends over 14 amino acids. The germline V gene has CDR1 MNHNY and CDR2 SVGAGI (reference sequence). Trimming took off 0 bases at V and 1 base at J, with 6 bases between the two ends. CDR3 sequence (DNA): TGTGCCAGCAGTTACTCGAGAGGGAACACTGAAGCTTTCTTT. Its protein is CASSYSRGNTEAFF.

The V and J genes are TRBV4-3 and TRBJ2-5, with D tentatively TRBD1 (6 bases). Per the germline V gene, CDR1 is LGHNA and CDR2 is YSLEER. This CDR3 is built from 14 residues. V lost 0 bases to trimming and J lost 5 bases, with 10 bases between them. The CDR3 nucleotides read TGCGCCAGCAGCCAAGATGGGGGCAGGGAGACCCAGTACTTC. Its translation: CASSQDGGRETQYF.

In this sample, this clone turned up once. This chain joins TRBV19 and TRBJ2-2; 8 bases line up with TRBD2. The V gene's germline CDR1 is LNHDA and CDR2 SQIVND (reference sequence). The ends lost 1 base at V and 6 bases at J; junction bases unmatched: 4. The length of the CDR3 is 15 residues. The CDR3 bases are TGTGCCAGTAGTATAGTCCCGGGGGGGCCCGGGGAGCTGTTTTTT. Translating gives CASSIVPGGPGELFF.

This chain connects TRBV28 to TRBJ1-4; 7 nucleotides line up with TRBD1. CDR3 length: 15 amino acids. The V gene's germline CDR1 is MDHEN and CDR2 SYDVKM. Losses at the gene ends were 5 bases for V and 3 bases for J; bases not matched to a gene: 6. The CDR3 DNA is TGTGCCAGCAGTCTCGTTGACAGGGCTAATGAAAAACTGTTTTTT. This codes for CASSLVDRANEKLFF.

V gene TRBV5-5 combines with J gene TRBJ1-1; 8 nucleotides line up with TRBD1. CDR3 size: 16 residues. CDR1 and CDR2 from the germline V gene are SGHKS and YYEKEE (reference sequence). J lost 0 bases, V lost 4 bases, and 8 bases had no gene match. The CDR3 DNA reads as TGTGCCAGCAGCAAGGGACAGGCCCCTATGAACACTGAAGCTTTCTTT. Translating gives CASSKGQAPMNTEAFF.

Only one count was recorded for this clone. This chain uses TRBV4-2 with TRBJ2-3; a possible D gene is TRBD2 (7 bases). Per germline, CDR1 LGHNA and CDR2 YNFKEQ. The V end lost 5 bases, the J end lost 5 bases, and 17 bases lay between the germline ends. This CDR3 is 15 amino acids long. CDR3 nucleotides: TGTGCCAGCAGCGGGGGGGGCAGAGGGGAAGATACGCAGTATTTT. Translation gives CASSGGGRGEDTQYF.

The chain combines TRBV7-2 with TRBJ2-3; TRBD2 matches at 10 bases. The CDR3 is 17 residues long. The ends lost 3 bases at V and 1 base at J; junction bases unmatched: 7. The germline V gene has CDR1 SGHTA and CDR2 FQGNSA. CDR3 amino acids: CASSFGSGRWGTDTQYF. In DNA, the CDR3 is TGTGCCAGCAGCTTCGGTAGCGGGAGGTGGGGCACAGATACGCAGTATTTT.

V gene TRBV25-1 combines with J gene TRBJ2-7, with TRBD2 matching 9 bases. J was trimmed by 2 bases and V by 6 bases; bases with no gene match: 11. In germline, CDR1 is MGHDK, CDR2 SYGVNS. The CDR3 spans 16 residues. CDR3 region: CASSPFTSSGTYEQYF. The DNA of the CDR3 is TGTGCCAGCAGCCCATTCACCTCTAGCGGGACCTACGAGCAGTACTTC.

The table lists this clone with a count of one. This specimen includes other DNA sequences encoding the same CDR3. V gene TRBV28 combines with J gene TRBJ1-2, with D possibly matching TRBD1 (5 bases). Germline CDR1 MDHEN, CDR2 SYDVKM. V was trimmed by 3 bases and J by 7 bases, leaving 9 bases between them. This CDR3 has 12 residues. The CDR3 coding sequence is TGTGCCAGCAGTTTGGGGGGACGTGGCTACACCTTC. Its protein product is CASSLGGRGYTF.

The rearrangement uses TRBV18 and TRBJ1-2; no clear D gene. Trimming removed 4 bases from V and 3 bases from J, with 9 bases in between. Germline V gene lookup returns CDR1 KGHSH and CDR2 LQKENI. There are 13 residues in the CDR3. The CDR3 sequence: CASSLVADYGYTF. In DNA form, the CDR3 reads TGTGCCAGCTCACTCGTAGCAGACTATGGCTACACCTTC.

CDR3 amino acids: CASSPGQMEEKLFF. The CDR3 DNA reads TGTGCCAGCAGCCCGGGACAGATGGAGGAAAAACTGTTTTTT. The chain links TRBV7-2 to TRBJ1-4, with 7 bases fitting TRBD1. V dropped 5 bases and J dropped 8; count of bases not matched to a gene: 8. In germline, CDR1 is SGHTA, CDR2 FQGNSA. This CDR3 spans 14 amino acids.

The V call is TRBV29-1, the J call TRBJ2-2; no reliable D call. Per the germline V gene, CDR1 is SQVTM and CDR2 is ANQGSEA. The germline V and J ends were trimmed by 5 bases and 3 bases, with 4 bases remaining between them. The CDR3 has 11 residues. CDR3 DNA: TGCAGCGTTAGCTACACCGGGGAGCTGTTTTTT. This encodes CSVSYTGELFF.

The CDR3 DNA follows: TGCAGCGTTGATACAGGGACCCATGAGCAGTTCTTC. Translated: CSVDTGTHEQFF. V usage is TRBV29-1 and J usage is TRBJ2-1; tentative D call: TRBD1 (6 bases). This CDR3 comprises 12 residues. CDR1 is SQVTM, CDR2 ANQGSEA, per germline. The V end was cut by 3 bases, the J end by 8 bases, with 11 bases between.

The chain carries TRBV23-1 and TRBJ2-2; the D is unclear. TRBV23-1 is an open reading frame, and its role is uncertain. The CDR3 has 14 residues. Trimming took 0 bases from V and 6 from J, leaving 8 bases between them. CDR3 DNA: TGCGCCAGCAGTCAATCCCTTGTAGCCGGGGAGCTGTTTTTT. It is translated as CASSQSLVAGELFF.

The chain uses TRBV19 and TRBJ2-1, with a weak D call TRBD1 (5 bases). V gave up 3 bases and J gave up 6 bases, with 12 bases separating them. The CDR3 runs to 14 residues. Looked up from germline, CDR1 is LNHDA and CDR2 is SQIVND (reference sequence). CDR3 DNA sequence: TGTGCCAGTAGTATCCAGGGCTTGGGCAATGAGCAGTTCTTC. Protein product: CASSIQGLGNEQFF.

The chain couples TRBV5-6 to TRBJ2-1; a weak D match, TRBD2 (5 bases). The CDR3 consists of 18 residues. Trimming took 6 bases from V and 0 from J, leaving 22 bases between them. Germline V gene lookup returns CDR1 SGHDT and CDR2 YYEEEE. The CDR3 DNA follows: TGTGCCAGCACCCTCCTAGGTGGAGGCCCCAGCTCCTACAATGAGCAGTTCTTC. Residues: CASTLLGGGPSSYNEQFF.

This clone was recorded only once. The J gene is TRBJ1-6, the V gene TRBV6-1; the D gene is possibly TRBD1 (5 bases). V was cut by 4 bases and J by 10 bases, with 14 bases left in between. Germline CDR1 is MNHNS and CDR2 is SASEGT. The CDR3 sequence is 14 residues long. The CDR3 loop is CASSGGLRASPLHF. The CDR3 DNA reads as TGTGCCAGCAGTGGGGGACTAAGGGCCTCACCCCTCCACTTT.

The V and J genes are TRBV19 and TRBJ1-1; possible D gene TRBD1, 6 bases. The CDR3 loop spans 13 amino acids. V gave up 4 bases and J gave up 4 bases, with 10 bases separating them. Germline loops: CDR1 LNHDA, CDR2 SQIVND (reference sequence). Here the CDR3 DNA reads TGTGCCAGTAGTAGCAGGGGAAGCACTGAAGCTTTCTTT. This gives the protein CASSSRGSTEAFF.

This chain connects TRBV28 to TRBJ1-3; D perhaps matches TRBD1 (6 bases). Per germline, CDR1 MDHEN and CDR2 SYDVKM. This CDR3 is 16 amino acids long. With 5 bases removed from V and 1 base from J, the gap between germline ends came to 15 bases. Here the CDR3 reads CASSSIGGHSGNTIYF. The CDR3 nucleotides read TGTGCCAGCAGTAGCATAGGGGGTCATTCTGGAAACACCATATATTTT.